These T cell receptor beta chains were read from a single sample in a study of blood T cell repertoires in COVID-19. Here immunoSEQ multiplex PCR was the method, and the copy in TCRdb shows in-frame clones only, minus some. This table has about 45,000 clones, around four fifths appearing once. The specimen sequenced was peripheral blood. All receptors come from a woman aged 80 or over with acute or convalescent COVID-19. The CDR3 runs from the conserved cysteine through the conserved F or W. A D gene is named only where the DNA matches it firmly. Clone size, where shown, is once, few, many, or a class for clones that have expanded.

clone size,D gene,J gene,V gene,CDR3 DNA,CDR3 protein
-,TRBD1,TRBJ2-6,TRBV6-1,TGTGCCAGCAGTGAACGGGGGGACAGGGAGCCTGCCGGGGCCAACGTCCTGACTTTC,CASSERGDREPAGANVLTF
-,TRBD1,TRBJ1-4,TRBV6-6,TGTGCCAGCAGTTACCAGGGGGGAGGTGAAAAACTGTTTTTT,CASSYQGGGEKLFF
-,-,TRBJ2-7,TRBV3-1/TRBV3-2,TGTGCCAGCAGCCAAGATATACAACCCCCCTACGAGCAGTACTTC,CASSQDIQPPYEQYF
-,TRBD2,TRBJ2-3,TRBV4-2,TGTGCCAGCAGCCAACGGCTAGCGGGGGGGAGGACAGATACGCAGTATTTT,CASSQRLAGGRTDTQYF
once,-,TRBJ2-7,TRBV10-3,TGTGCCATCAGTGATCTCGACAGGGGAGGGAACTACGAGCAGTACTTC,CAISDLDRGGNYEQYF
-,TRBD2,TRBJ2-1,TRBV6-1,TGTGCCAGCAGTGAATTGGCCGGGGGGGCCAATGAGCAGTTCTTC,CASSELAGGANEQFF
-,TRBD2,TRBJ2-7,TRBV14,TGTGCCAGCAGCCAAGTGGCGAGCGGGAGAACCGAGCAGTACTTC,CASSQVASGRTEQYF
-,-,TRBJ1-5,TRBV7-3,TGTGCCAGCAGCCTGACAGCGAATCAGCCCCAGCATTTT,CASSLTANQPQHF
-,-,TRBJ2-4,TRBV2,TGTGCCAGCAGTGAACTTGGGGGGGGCCGTGCCAAAAACATTCAGTACTTC,CASSELGGGRAKNIQYF
few,-,TRBJ2-3,TRBV5-1,TGCGCCAGCAGCTGGGGGGACAGCACAGATACGCAGTATTTT,CASSWGDSTDTQYF
-,TRBD2,TRBJ2-1,TRBV5-4,TGTGCCAGCAGCTGGGGAGCGGGGGGAGAGCAGTTCTTC,CASSWGAGGEQFF
-,-,TRBJ1-1,TRBV19,TGTGCCAGTAGTCCCCGGACATACAACACTGAAGCTTTCTTT,CASSPRTYNTEAFF
-,-,TRBJ1-1,TRBV5-1,TGCGCCAGCAGCCCCTCCGGGGGTGTGAACACTGAAGCTTTCTTT,CASSPSGGVNTEAFF
-,TRBD2,TRBJ2-3,TRBV3-1/TRBV3-2,TGTGCCAGCAGCCTTAGCGGGGTTGATACGCAGTATTTT,CASSLSGVDTQYF
few,-,TRBJ1-4,TRBV7-9,TGTGCCACCGCCGCCCAACAGGAAAAACTGTTTTTT,CATAAQQEKLFF
-,TRBD1,TRBJ2-7,TRBV18,TGTGCCAGCTCACGAGAGGGACAGAGCTCCTACGAGCAGTACTTC,CASSREGQSSYEQYF
-,TRBD1,TRBJ1-1,TRBV20-1,TGCAGTGCTCCAGGGGGGAGTGAAGCTTTCTTT,CSAPGGSEAFF
-,TRBD2,TRBJ2-5,TRBV7-2,TGTGCCAGCAGCTGGGAGGGTTTCGGCCAAGAGACCCAGTACTTC,CASSWEGFGQETQYF
-,-,TRBJ1-5,TRBV6-6,TGTGCCAGCAGCCTCGGAGGGCCCCTTCAGCCCCAGCATTTT,CASSLGGPLQPQHF
-,TRBD1,TRBJ1-2,TRBV6-6,TGTGCCGGAGGACAGGGAGATGTGGGAGGCTACACCTTC,CAGGQGDVGGYTF
-,-,TRBJ2-2,TRBV30,TGTGCCTGGATTCCGTTGGCCGGGGACACCGGGGAGCTGTTTTTT,CAWIPLAGDTGELFF
once,-,TRBJ2-7,TRBV9,TGTGCCAGCAGCCAAGACACCTACTACGAGCAGTACTTC,CASSQDTYYEQYF
-,TRBD1,TRBJ1-6,TRBV13,TGTGCCAGCAGCACACGGACAGGACAATCACCCCTCCACTTT,CASSTRTGQSPLHF
once,TRBD1,TRBJ1-2,TRBV3-1/TRBV3-2,TGTGCCAGCAGCCAAAGGGACAGGGAAGGTGGCTACACCTTC,CASSQRDREGGYTF
once,-,TRBJ1-2,TRBV27,TGTGCCAGCAGTTCGGACCGGGAAGCTAACTATGGCTACACCTTC,CASSSDREANYGYTF
-,-,TRBJ1-6,TRBV10-1,TGCGCCAGCAGCGATTCAACAGGGCCCCTCCACTTT,CASSDSTGPLHF
few,-,TRBJ2-7,TRBV9,TGTGCCAGCAGCGTAGGGCCAGGAAGCTCCTACGAGCAGTACTTC,CASSVGPGSSYEQYF
-,TRBD1,TRBJ1-4,TRBV5-1,TGCGCCAGCAGCTCGGACAGGGCGAGTAATGAAAAACTGTTTTTT,CASSSDRASNEKLFF
once,-,TRBJ1-6,TRBV27,TGTGCCAGCAGTTTATCGTCGAGGTCCTATAATTCACCCCTCCACTTT,CASSLSSRSYNSPLHF
few,TRBD1,TRBJ1-1,TRBV30,TGTGCCTGGAGCCTCGACAGGGACACTGAAGCTTTCTTT,CAWSLDRDTEAFF
-,-,TRBJ1-1,TRBV30,TGTGCCTGGAGTGGGGGAACAGGGACCACTGAAGCTTTCTTT,CAWSGGTGTTEAFF
-,TRBD1,TRBJ2-2,TRBV13,TGTGCCAGCAGCACCCGGACAGGGGGCGGCACCGGGGAGCTGTTTTTT,CASSTRTGGGTGELFF
few,-,TRBJ1-6,TRBV2,TGTGCCAGCACCTATACCTCACCCCTCCACTTT,CASTYTSPLHF
-,-,TRBJ2-2,TRBV15,TGTGCCACCAGCGCCGGGAACACCGGGGAGCTGTTTTTT,CATSAGNTGELFF
-,TRBD1,TRBJ1-2,TRBV18,TGTGCCAGCCGACCGGGACAGGGATGGAACTATGGCTACACCTTC,CASRPGQGWNYGYTF
-,TRBD1,TRBJ2-7,TRBV6-6,TGTGCCAGCAGTGGCCGGGACAGATCCAACGAGCAGTACTTC,CASSGRDRSNEQYF
-,-,TRBJ1-1,TRBV6-2/TRBV6-3,TGTGCCAGCAGGTACGCGGGAAGCACTGAAGCTTTCTTT,CASRYAGSTEAFF
-,-,TRBJ1-1,TRBV12-3/TRBV12-4,TGTGCCAGCAGTTTATCGGGGGGCACTGAAGCTTTCTTT,CASSLSGGTEAFF
-,TRBD2,TRBJ2-1,TRBV27,TGTGCCAGCAGTACCGGGACTAGCGGGGGGGATGACAATGAGCAGTTCTTC,CASSTGTSGGDDNEQFF
once,TRBD2,TRBJ2-3,TRBV9,TGTGCCAGCAGACCAGCGGGGGTCTCCACAGATACGCAGTATTTT,CASRPAGVSTDTQYF
-,-,TRBJ2-7,TRBV27,TGTGCCAGCAGCCGAGGACAGGCGGGATACGAGCAGTACTTC,CASSRGQAGYEQYF
once,TRBD2,TRBJ2-1,TRBV10-3,TGTGCCATCAGTGAGTCCAAACTAGCGGGGGCGAGCTCCTACAATGAGCAGTTCTTC,CAISESKLAGASSYNEQFF
-,TRBD1,TRBJ2-5,TRBV10-1,TGCGCCAGCAGTGGGAACAGGGGCCCTGAAGAGACCCAGTACTTC,CASSGNRGPEETQYF
-,-,TRBJ1-1,TRBV29-1,TGCAGCCCGCGGGAGGTGACGGGCACTGAAGCTTTCTTT,CSPREVTGTEAFF
-,-,TRBJ1-1,TRBV19,TGTGCCAGTAGTAAGAGGGTGGGCCCTGAAGCTTTCTTT,CASSKRVGPEAFF